A selection of T cell receptor beta chains follows, all from one sample in a study of graft-versus-host responses after intestinal transplantation. Profiling relied on immunoSEQ multiplex PCR, and the TCRdb table lists in-frame clones only, not all of them. The data show roughly 20,000 clones, around two fifths seen once. The specimen was alloreactive CD8+ T cells from a mixed lymphocyte reaction culture, collected before transplantation. Receptor source: a human patient who was an organ donor for intestinal transplantation. Both conserved end residues are part of each CDR3. D genes are given only for firm matches. Only some rows state a clone size, as once, few, many or a class for expanded clones.

>.|TRBV27|TRBJ2-1|.
CASSLSINNEQFF
TGTGCCAGCAGTTTATCAATAAACAATGAGCAGTTCTTC
>TRBD1|TRBV4-3|TRBJ2-2|.
CASSLSGTGNTGELFF
TGCGCCAGCAGCCTGTCGGGGACAGGGAACACCGGGGAGCTGTTTTTT
>.|TRBV13|TRBJ2-2|medium-sized
CASSFQAGPSGELFF
TGTGCCAGCAGCTTTCAGGCAGGCCCCAGCGGGGAGCTGTTTTTT
>TRBD2|TRBV9|TRBJ2-7|once
CASSAGGPAFEQYF
TGTGCCAGCAGCGCGGGGGGACCCGCTTTTGAGCAGTACTTC
>.|TRBV7-6|TRBJ2-3|.
CASSFFIAEDRGTQYF
TGTGCCAGCAGCTTTTTTATAGCGGAGGACCGAGGTACGCAGTATTTT
>.|TRBV7-2|TRBJ2-2|.
CASSLRWENTGELFF
TGTGCCAGCAGCCTGCGGTGGGAAAACACCGGGGAGCTGTTTTTT
>.|TRBV6-1|TRBJ2-7|few
CASSNLYEQYF
TGTGCCAGCAGTAACCTCTACGAGCAGTACTTC
>TRBD2|TRBV7-9|TRBJ2-6|.
CASSPPAGGTGANVLTF
TGTGCCAGCAGCCCCCCGGCGGGAGGTACTGGGGCCAACGTCCTGACTTTC
>TRBD1|TRBV6-5|TRBJ2-7|few
CASRLGQAYEQYF
TGTGCCAGCAGGTTAGGACAGGCCTACGAGCAGTACTTC
>.|TRBV6-5|TRBJ1-2|few
CASSYIPRGFSGYTF
TGTGCCAGCAGTTACATTCCCCGGGGCTTTTCGGGCTACACCTTC
>.|TRBV4-3|TRBJ1-5|.
CASSQGAASNQPQHF
TGCGCCAGCAGCCAAGGGGCAGCGTCAAATCAGCCCCAGCATTTT
>.|TRBV7-8|TRBJ2-2|.
CASSLISGRVAGELFF
TGTGCCAGCAGCTTAATATCAGGCAGGGTGGCCGGGGAGCTGTTTTTT
>.|TRBV7-7|TRBJ2-2|.
CASSLAVGTGELFF
TGTGCTAGCAGCTTAGCAGTTGGGACCGGGGAGCTGTTTTTT
>TRBD2|TRBV7-9|TRBJ2-1|.
CASSPTGGEQFF
TGTGCCAGCAGCCCGACGGGGGGTGAGCAGTTCTTC
>TRBD1|TRBV6-5|TRBJ1-1|.
CASSTGVNTEAFF
TGTGCCAGCAGTACAGGGGTGAACACTGAAGCTTTCTTT
>TRBD2|TRBV5-6|TRBJ2-1|medium-sized
CASSPGLALEQFF
TGTGCCAGCAGCCCGGGACTAGCTCTTGAGCAGTTCTTC
>.|TRBV27|TRBJ2-7|.
CASSWASGPPLRPYEQYF
TGTGCCAGCAGTTGGGCCTCGGGACCACCCCTGCGGCCCTACGAGCAGTACTTC
>TRBD1|TRBV28|TRBJ2-5|.
CASSPIGQGEETQYF
TGTGCCAGCAGTCCCATAGGACAGGGAGAGGAGACCCAGTACTTC
>.|TRBV28|TRBJ2-5|.
CASSQALKETQYF
TGTGCCAGCTCCCAGGCGCTGAAGGAGACCCAGTACTTC
>TRBD2|TRBV13|TRBJ2-1|once
CASSISGSWTYNEQFF
TGTGCCAGCAGCATTAGCGGGAGCTGGACCTACAATGAGCAGTTCTTC
>.|TRBV27|TRBJ2-6|.
CASSLWGNGANVLTF
TGTGCCAGCAGTTTATGGGGGAACGGGGCCAACGTCCTGACTTTC
>.|TRBV7-9|TRBJ1-1|.
CASSPGGLYTEAFF
TGTGCCAGCAGCCCCGGGGGACTTTACACTGAAGCTTTCTTT
>TRBD2|TRBV10-3|TRBJ2-1|.
CQTSGGYNEQFF
TGTCAAACTAGCGGGGGCTACAATGAGCAGTTCTTC
>TRBD1|TRBV11-2|TRBJ2-7|few
CASSLDPGWDRGNYEQYF
TGTGCCAGCAGCTTAGACCCGGGTTGGGACAGGGGGAACTACGAGCAGTACTTC
>.|TRBV6-1|TRBJ2-7|few
CASIDFRGGFWEQYF
TGTGCCAGCATTGACTTTCGCGGAGGGTTTTGGGAGCAGTACTTC
>.|TRBV5-1|TRBJ2-7|.
CASSWGGGGEQYF
TGCGCCAGCAGTTGGGGTGGAGGAGGCGAGCAGTACTTC
>.|TRBV5-4|TRBJ2-1|.
CASSLEFLAYNEQFF
TGTGCCAGCAGCTTGGAATTCCTAGCCTACAATGAGCAGTTCTTC
>.|TRBV4-1|TRBJ2-3|.
CASSQARANTQYF
TGCGCCAGCAGCCAAGCTAGGGCTAATACGCAGTATTTT
>TRBD2|TRBV11-2|TRBJ2-1|.
CASSLLAGASYNEQFF
TGTGCCAGCAGCTTACTAGCGGGAGCTTCTTACAATGAGCAGTTCTTC
>TRBD2|TRBV5-1|TRBJ2-1|.
CASSPRTSGSSYNEQFF
TGCGCCAGCAGCCCACGGACTAGCGGGAGCTCCTACAATGAGCAGTTCTTC
>TRBD1|TRBV7-9|TRBJ2-3|.
CASSLGQAITDTQYF
TGTGCCAGCAGCTTGGGACAGGCGATCACAGATACGCAGTATTTT
>.|TRBV6-6|TRBJ1-4|.
CASTENYYSNEKLFF
TGTGCCAGCACCGAGAACTACTACTCTAATGAAAAACTGTTTTTT
>.|TRBV29-1|TRBJ2-7|.
CSVTGPLYEQYF
TGCAGCGTTACTGGCCCCCTCTACGAGCAGTACTTC
>.|TRBV4-3|TRBJ2-3|few
CASSQVYSEGTDTQYF
TGCGCCAGCAGCCAAGTATACAGTGAGGGGACAGATACGCAGTATTTT
>TRBD1|TRBV7-9|TRBJ2-7|medium-sized
CASSPDWGQGSYEQYF
TGTGCCAGCAGCCCCGATTGGGGACAGGGCTCCTACGAGCAGTACTTC
>TRBD1|TRBV15|TRBJ2-7|medium-sized
CATSTILGTVDEQYF
TGTGCCACCAGCACCATCCTCGGGACAGTAGACGAGCAGTACTTC
>.|TRBV4-1|TRBJ2-7|.
CASSQDPSGPSYEQYF
TGCGCCAGCAGCCAAGATCCCAGCGGACCCTCCTACGAGCAGTACTTC
>.|TRBV4-3|TRBJ2-7|.
CASSQGGGREQYF
TGCGCCAGCAGCCAAGGAGGGGGGCGCGAGCAGTACTTC
>.|TRBV4-3|TRBJ2-1|.
CASSQVFGNEQFF
TGCGCCAGCAGCCAAGTTTTCGGGAATGAGCAGTTCTTC
>.|TRBV10-3|TRBJ2-3|.
CAISAVGAGTVGTDTQYF
TGTGCCATCAGTGCCGTCGGGGCGGGGACGGTAGGAACAGATACGCAGTATTTT
>.|TRBV4-1|TRBJ2-1|.
CASSQVGVDRQFF
TGCGCCAGCAGCCAAGTGGGAGTCGACAGGCAGTTCTTC
>.|TRBV10-1|TRBJ1-2|.
CASSRCEGSRKTYGYTF
TGCGCCAGCAGTAGATGCGAAGGATCGCGAAAGACCTATGGCTACACTTTC
>.|TRBV4-1|TRBJ1-1|.
CASSQSAGWANTEAFF
TGCGCCAGCAGCCAATCGGCAGGGTGGGCGAACACTGAAGCTTTCTTT
>.|TRBV6-5|TRBJ2-7|.
CASSYSMGERTYEQYF
TGTGCCAGCAGTTACTCGATGGGGGAAAGGACCTACGAGCAGTACTTC
>.|TRBV27|TRBJ2-1|.
CASSLSSDNEQFF
TGTGCCAGCAGTTTATCATCGGACAATGAGCAGTTCTTC
>.|TRBV19|TRBJ1-4|.
CARPEETEREKLFF
TGTGCCAGACCAGAAGAGACAGAGCGTGAAAAACTGTTTTTT
>.|TRBV11-2|TRBJ2-7|.
CASSSSGPAWPYEQYF
TGTGCCAGCAGCTCATCGGGGCCAGCTTGGCCCTACGAGCAGTACTTC
>.|TRBV2|TRBJ2-7|.
CASSDAGDSYEQYF
TGTGCCAGCAGTGACGCAGGGGACTCCTACGAGCAGTACTTC
>.|TRBV7-2|TRBJ2-7|.
CASSLGALAGYEQYF
TGTGCCAGCAGCTTAGGCGCCCTAGCAGGGTACGAGCAGTACTTC
>.|TRBV6-6|TRBJ1-2|.
CASSYSPGNYGYTF
TGTGCCAGCAGTTACTCGCCGGGGAACTATGGCTACACCTTC